Shown below are 15 T cell receptor beta chains from a single sample sequenced in a study of CXCR3-negative and CXCR3-positive naive CD8 T cells. Through 5' RACE with UMI labels, the TRB cDNA libraries were prepared. Reprocessing the 5' RACE reads, TCRdb reports a single entry for every CDR3 protein and omits DNA. The table for this sample gives over 20,000 distinct CDR3 sequences. Sequenced: naive CXCR3- CD8+ T cells from blood. Subset described: CD45RO-CCR7+CD27+CD95- naive CD8+ T cells lacking CXCR3 (TNR3-). The receptors derive from a human donor in good health. Some clones in this sample may be carry-over from other donors' samples.

V and J are TRBV28 and TRBJ1-2. The length of the CDR3 is 14 residues. Looked up from germline, CDR1 is MDHEN and CDR2 is SYDVKM. CDR3 sequence reads: CASSGPRDYSGYTF.

This chain uses TRBV6-4 with TRBJ2-1; TCRdb's assignment of TRBD2 cannot be checked, as there is no DNA. Germline V lookup: CDR1 MRHNA, CDR2 SNTAGT. The CDR3 runs to 13 residues. This CDR3 reads CASSRTSMNEQFF.

The chain uses TRBV12-3 or TRBV12-4 and TRBJ1-4; as DNA is missing, the TRBD1 call by TCRdb cannot be tested. The CDR3 contains 15 residues. CDR3 in amino acids: CASSHEQGAGEKLFF.

This clonotype is called medium-sized (0.01 to 0.1%) based on its frequency. CDR3 in amino acids: CASSYAQGYEQYF. The V gene is TRBV6-2 or TRBV6-3, the J gene TRBJ2-7; as DNA is missing, the TRBD1 call by TCRdb cannot be tested. The germline V gene has CDR1 MNHEY and CDR2 SVGEGT. The CDR3 runs 13 residues.

V is TRBV9 and J is TRBJ2-3; TCRdb returns TRBD1, unconfirmable since there is no DNA. This CDR3 has 16 amino acids. Germline V CDR1 and CDR2: SGDLS, YYNGEE. The CDR3 here is CASSAPGTLGTDTQYF.

V usage is TRBV12-3 or TRBV12-4 and J usage is TRBJ2-5; no DNA is available, so the TRBD2 call from TCRdb remains unchecked. The CDR3 spans 14 residues. This chain's CDR3 is CASSLLVTQETQYF.

This chain links TRBV4-2 with TRBJ2-1; as DNA is missing, the TRBD2 call by TCRdb cannot be tested. This CDR3 is built from 15 residues. Germline V gene sequence: CDR1 LGHNA, CDR2 YNFKEQ. CDR3 protein: CASSQVAGSYNEQFF.

This chain connects TRBV6-2 or TRBV6-3 to TRBJ2-5. This CDR3 has 14 amino acids. Looked up from germline, CDR1 is MNHEY and CDR2 is SVGEGT. CDR3 amino acids: CASSYVAFQETQYF.

V and J are TRBV7-6 and TRBJ2-1. CDR3 length: 16 amino acids. CDR1 is SGHVS and CDR2 is FNYEAQ in the germline V gene. CDR3 sequence reads: CASSLLSGGPLDEQFF.

V is TRBV20-1 and J is TRBJ2-7; TCRdb lists TRBD2, though no DNA is available to test this call. From germline, CDR1 is DFQATT and CDR2 SNEGSKA (reference sequence). CDR3 length: 14 residues. CDR3 residues: CSARPGGEYGEQYF.

According to its frequency, this clonotype is medium-sized. The chain has TRBV15 and TRBJ1-5. Germline CDR1 LNHNV, CDR2 YYDKDF (reference sequence). CDR3 length: 21 amino acids. CDR3 in amino acids: CATSRDRRSLSSLENDQPQHF.

The chain uses TRBV12-3 or TRBV12-4 and TRBJ2-5; TCRdb returns TRBD1, unconfirmable since there is no DNA. This CDR3 comprises 15 residues. The CDR3: CASSLTRRVGETQYF.

The chain recombines TRBV7-9 with TRBJ2-3; TCRdb's D gene call, TRBD2, goes unchecked for lack of DNA. This CDR3 is 15 amino acids long. Germline V lookup: CDR1 SEHNR, CDR2 FQNEAQ (reference sequence). CDR3 amino acids: CASSSSGGRGDTQYF.

The V call is TRBV14, the J call TRBJ2-1; absent DNA, TCRdb's TRBD1 call cannot be checked. Germline V gene lookup returns CDR1 SGHDN and CDR2 FVKESK. The CDR3 covers 17 residues. CDR3 amino acids: CASSHPGRDHSYNEQFF.

The V call is TRBV20-1, the J call TRBJ2-3; the TRBD2 assignment by TCRdb is unverifiable without DNA. Germline-derived CDR1 and CDR2 are DFQATT and SNEGSKA (reference sequence). This CDR3 contains 16 residues. CDR3 protein: CSARDELAGGPDTQYF.